This is a list of T cell receptor beta chains from one sample in a study of Ad26.COV2.S vaccination and SARS-CoV-2 variants. Clones were sequenced by immunoSEQ multiplex PCR, and TCRdb holds only the in-frame ones, with some missing. The data hold hundreds of thousands of clones, with around 89% observed a single time. Specimen: peripheral blood, collected in a trial of Ad26.COV2.S vaccine versus placebo. These receptors all come from a person aged 18-60 years who received the Ad26.COV2.S COVID-19 vaccine or a placebo. Both conserved end residues are part of each CDR3.

v_call	cdr3_length	j_call	cdr3_aa
TRBV11-1	15	TRBJ1-1	CASSLSGQLNTEAFF
TRBV27	13	TRBJ1-5	CASSLLEGQPQHF
TRBV12-3/TRBV12-4	12	TRBJ2-5	CASSPTGKTQYF
TRBV16	13	TRBJ1-5	CASSQFQNQPQHF
TRBV29-1	13	TRBJ2-7	CSVRPPETYEQYF
TRBV19	13	TRBJ1-1	CASSINRVSEAFF
TRBV7-3	16	TRBJ2-1	CASSGLADSRYNEQFF
TRBV30	13	TRBJ2-7	CAWSVRTLYEQYF
TRBV28	13	TRBJ2-7	CASSLSGPYEQYF
TRBV7-9	16	TRBJ1-1	CASSLVLVIKGAEAFF
TRBV4-2	16	TRBJ2-1	CASSQEGAGALNEQFF
TRBV28	15	TRBJ1-3	CASRNVRASGNTIYF
TRBV12-3/TRBV12-4	12	TRBJ2-1	CASATGGGEQFF
TRBV7-9	15	TRBJ1-6	CASSLHSRNNSPLHF
TRBV5-6	19	TRBJ1-3	CASSPASGLSDRAGNTIYF
TRBV3-1/TRBV3-2	13	TRBJ2-4	CASSQGRVKILYF
TRBV10-2	20	TRBJ1-1	CASIPLDRGRAAHGDTEAFF
TRBV6-6	14	TRBJ1-4	CASSPDRENEKLFF
TRBV11-3	14	TRBJ2-3	CASSFRGGTDTQYF
TRBV9	17	TRBJ2-7	CASSTGQGIPQIHEQYF
TRBV7-9	15	TRBJ1-1	CASILAVGRGSEAFF
TRBV6-5	14	TRBJ2-3	CASTPGQDTATQYF
TRBV6-5	13	TRBJ2-3	CASSPTGGDTQYF
TRBV6-6	11	TRBJ1-1	CASGSGTEAFF
TRBV30	16	TRBJ1-1	CAWKVLGYPGNTEAFF
TRBV6-6	10	TRBJ2-5	CASGQETQYF
TRBV29-1	12	TRBJ1-1	CSVTTGGTEAFF
TRBV19	16	TRBJ2-6	CASRQVLGSGANVLTF
TRBV10-3	15	TRBJ2-1	CAISDKTGAYNEQFF
TRBV7-9	14	TRBJ2-2	CASSSNQGTGELFF
TRBV30	13	TRBJ1-5	CAWSVDRNQPQHF
TRBV29-1	12	TRBJ1-3	CSVDSGRNTIYF
TRBV4-1	19	TRBJ2-1	CASSPSLSGADFFWNEQFF